Presented here are 15 T cell receptor beta chains from one specimen sequenced in a study of blood T cell repertoires in COVID-19. Sequencing was performed with immunoSEQ multiplex PCR; in TCRdb, only in-frame clones are kept and a portion is missing. The top ten clones hold roughly 0.25% of a sample with hundreds of thousands of clones, just under 90% of them seen once. Sequences were obtained from peripheral blood. The receptors stem from a woman aged 18-29 years with acute or convalescent COVID-19.

The V and J genes are TRBV7-9 and TRBJ1-1; D possibly corresponds to TRBD1 (6 bases). The V and J ends lost 7 bases and 3 bases respectively, with 18 bases between them. The CDR3 is made up of 15 amino acids. CDR1 and CDR2 (germline): SEHNR, FQNEAQ (reference sequence). The CDR3 here is CASTFNRVSDTEAFF. CDR3 DNA: TGTGCCAGCACTTTTAACAGGGTTTCGGACACTGAAGCTTTCTTT.

The rearrangement links TRBV12-3 or TRBV12-4 to TRBJ1-5, with TRBD1 matching over 7 bases. The CDR3 runs to 13 residues. Trimming took 6 bases from V and 4 from J; bases not matched to a gene: 3. The DNA for the CDR3 is TGTGCCAGCAGCGGGGACAGTAATCAGCCCCAGCATTTT. This sequence encodes CASSGDSNQPQHF.

The rearrangement joins TRBV6-5 to TRBJ1-5; 7 nucleotides align to TRBD1. Looked up from germline, CDR1 is MNHEY and CDR2 is SVGAGI. This CDR3 has 12 amino acids. CDR3 sequence (DNA): TGTGGGACAGGACTGAGCAATCAGCCCCAGCATTTT. Translation gives CGTGLSNQPQHF.

The V and J genes are TRBV5-1 and TRBJ1-1; D is ambiguous. This CDR3 has 13 amino acids. CDR1 and CDR2 from the germline V gene are SGHRS and YFSETQ. The V end lost 4 bases, the J end lost 0 bases, and 7 bases lay between the germline ends. The CDR3 coding sequence is TGCGCCAGCAGCCACATCCTGAACACTGAAGCTTTCTTT. This sequence encodes CASSHILNTEAFF. Full variable domain (remainder filled in from reference TRBV5-1 and TRBJ1-1): KAGVTQTPRYLIKTRGQQVTLSCSPISGHRSVSWYQQTPGQGLQFLFEYFSETQRNKGNFPGRFSGRQFSNSRSEMNVSTLELGDSALYLCASSHILNTEAFFGQGTRLTVV.

The rearrangement uses TRBV27 and TRBJ1-2; TRBD1 matches at 7 bases. Trimming at V came to 0 bases and at J to 7 bases, leaving 8 bases not matched to a gene. The CDR3 is 15 amino acids. The germline V gene has CDR1 MNHEY and CDR2 SMNVEV (reference sequence). The CDR3 reads CASSLSKGALPGYTF. The CDR3 region has the DNA TGTGCCAGCAGTTTATCTAAGGGGGCGCTCCCTGGCTACACCTTC.

About this clone itself: The junction shows a germline mismatch at one end, possibly a read error. The chain has TRBV5-8 and TRBJ1-2, with D possibly matching TRBD1 (6 bases). The CDR3 has 14 amino acids. CDR1 SGHTS and CDR2 YDEGEE come from the germline V gene. This chain's CDR3 is CASSFVRGYYGYTF. CDR3 sequence (DNA): TGTGCCAGCAGCTTCGTCAGGGGTTACTACGGCTACACCTTC.

J is TRBJ1-1 and V is TRBV6-5; unclear D gene. Germline assignment: CDR1 MNHEY and CDR2 SVGAGI. The CDR3 is 14 residues long. V was cut by 6 bases and J by 1 base, with 12 bases left in between. CDR3 region: CASRIGLKNTEAFF. DNA for the CDR3: TGTGCCAGCAGAATCGGACTCAAGAACACTGAAGCTTTCTTT.

The gene calls are TRBV6-5 and TRBJ1-5; 9 bases are a match to TRBD1. Germline lookup yields CDR1 MNHEY and CDR2 SVGAGI. The ends lost 8 bases at V and 7 bases at J; junction bases unmatched: 12. This CDR3 has 15 amino acids. The chain's CDR3 is CASGSHRGLGQPQHF. Here the CDR3 DNA reads TGTGCCAGCGGATCCCACAGGGGGCTAGGGCAGCCCCAGCATTTT.

A single count supports this clone. This sample also contains other DNA sequences that code for the same CDR3. This chain links TRBV23-1 with TRBJ1-2; D uncertain. TRBV23-1 is noted as an ORF with a role that remains uncertain. CDR3 length equals 13 residues. V was shortened by 2 bases and J by 7 bases, with 11 bases between the two germline ends. This chain's CDR3 is CASSQSGAGGYTF. CDR3 bases: TGCGCCAGCAGTCAAAGTGGAGCCGGTGGCTACACCTTC.

This clone was counted a few times. The chain has TRBV15 and TRBJ1-5; D is perhaps TRBD1 (6 bases). This CDR3 comprises 17 residues. Germline assignment: CDR1 LNHNV and CDR2 YYDKDF (reference sequence). Trimming shortened V by 1 base and J by 3 bases, and 16 bases separated the two germline ends. The CDR3 loop is CATSRGRRTATNQPQHF. The CDR3 nucleotides read TGTGCCACCAGCAGAGGACGTAGGACAGCCACCAATCAGCCCCAGCATTTT.

V usage is TRBV10-3 and J usage is TRBJ1-1; D may be TRBD1 (5 bases). CDR3 size: 15 residues. Germline CDR1 ENHRY, CDR2 SYGVKD. V dropped 3 bases and J dropped 0 bases, with 11 bases sitting between them. The CDR3 loop is CAISERGRVNTEAFF. For the CDR3, the DNA is TGTGCCATCAGTGAACGGGGGAGGGTGAACACTGAAGCTTTCTTT.

The chain joins TRBV6-5 to TRBJ1-6, with D perhaps matching TRBD1 (6 bases). The CDR3 contains 14 residues. CDR1 MNHEY and CDR2 SVGAGI come from the germline V gene. V shed 5 bases and J shed 6 bases, with 11 bases lying between them. The CDR3 DNA reads TGTGCCAGCAGTCTCGGACAGTTTAATTCACCCCTCCACTTT. Translated: CASSLGQFNSPLHF.

J is TRBJ1-1 and V is TRBV7-9, with 7 nucleotides matching TRBD1. Germline CDR1 is SEHNR and CDR2 is FQNEAQ (reference sequence). The ends lost 6 bases at V and 3 bases at J; junction bases unmatched: 10. The CDR3 totals 15 residues. As DNA, the CDR3 is TGTGCCAGCAGGCGACAGGGAGGACTGGACACTGAAGCTTTCTTT. Residues: CASRRQGGLDTEAFF.

This chain connects TRBV30 to TRBJ1-3; D is undetermined. The CDR3 is 13 amino acids. Trimming shortened V by 5 bases and J by 0 bases, and 8 bases separated the two germline ends. CDR1 is GTSNPN, CDR2 SVGIG, per germline (reference sequence). CDR3 in DNA: TGTGCCTGGGGAGCAGACTCTGGAAACACCATATATTTT. Translated: CAWGADSGNTIYF.

This rearrangement joins TRBV4-1 to TRBJ1-2, with 12 bases that match TRBD1. Germline loops: CDR1 MGHRA, CDR2 YSYEKL. The ends lost 1 base at V and 4 bases at J; junction bases unmatched: 10. The CDR3 sequence is 18 residues long. The CDR3 DNA reads as TGCGCCAGCAGCCAAGGGGCTTCCGGGACAGGGGGCTTCTATGGCTACACCTTC. Its translation is CASSQGASGTGGFYGYTF.